This T cell receptor (beta chain) is from a study of OX40 agonist ivuxolimab in advanced cancers. Overall study: The dose-escalation cohort was approximately 81% male, with a mean age of 60 years, ranging about 23 to 79. Anti-PD-1, anti-PD-L1 or anti-CTLA-4 therapy given earlier was allowed, and around 40% had some. Points from the study as a whole: People who partly responded at 0.1-3.0 mg/kg had some of the least clonal expansion seen. Averaging showed that CD8+ T cells had more expanded clones than CD4+ did.

Of note for this clone: Its antigen is not identified.

Per germline, CDR1 KGHSH and CDR2 LQKENI. The length of the CDR3 is 15 residues. Trimming removed 3 bases from V and 2 bases from J, with 12 bases in between. Profiling relied on immunoSEQ multiplex PCR, and the TCRdb table lists in-frame clones only, not all of them. The repertoire consists of 20,000 to 25,000 clones, with approximately 89% occurring once and the leading ten covering roughly 10%. The rearrangement links TRBV18 to TRBJ2-3; D possibly corresponds to TRBD2 (5 bases). The TCR sequence derives from an adult with an advanced solid tumor such as melanoma, head and neck, liver or kidney cancer. The source material was CD4+ or CD8+ T cells sorted from blood, sampled in a trial of the OX40 agonist ivuxolimab. The CDR3 DNA is TGTGCCAGCTCACCCTTACTAGAGAACACAGATACGCAGTATTTT. Protein sequence: CASSPLLENTDTQYF.